The clone carrying this TCR beta chain showed up many times. Time point reported: newly diagnosed GD, antithyroid drugs for less than 3 months. With RNA extracted from PBMCs as input, the TCR library was made. The collection involved drawing approximately 9 milliliters of peripheral blood into EDTA tubes. The germline CDR1 and CDR2 sequences are ENHRY and SYGVKD. V trimming: 11 bases; J trimming: 8 bases; junction bases outside the gene matches: 14. CDR3 length equals 14 residues. With iRepertoire HTBI primers and Arm-PCR of CDR3 regions, TCR beta libraries were built. TCRdb itself ran the multiplex PCR reads through MiXCR, one entry per CDR3 protein. The sample lists around 360,000 distinct CDR3 sequences; 15% to 20% were seen once. The data belong to a study of regulatory T cells in long-lasting Graves disease. This sample also appeared in a second study, on T cells in Graves' hyperthyroidism and ophthalmopathy. That publication notes: Used for diagnoses were clinical symptoms, serum thyroxine and TRAb, thyroid ultrasound and orbital computed tomography.

This clonotype was obtained from a woman between 18 and 29 years old with Graves disease. The source material was peripheral blood mononuclear cells (PBMCs), sampled at new diagnosis, from a patient treated with antithyroid drugs. The V and J genes are TRBV10-3 and TRBJ2-1; the match to TRBD1 covers 8 bases. The CDR3 sequence: CAATGAGTRDEQFF. The CDR3 DNA follows: TGTGCCGCGACAGGGGCCGGGACTCGCGATGAGCAGTTCTTC.